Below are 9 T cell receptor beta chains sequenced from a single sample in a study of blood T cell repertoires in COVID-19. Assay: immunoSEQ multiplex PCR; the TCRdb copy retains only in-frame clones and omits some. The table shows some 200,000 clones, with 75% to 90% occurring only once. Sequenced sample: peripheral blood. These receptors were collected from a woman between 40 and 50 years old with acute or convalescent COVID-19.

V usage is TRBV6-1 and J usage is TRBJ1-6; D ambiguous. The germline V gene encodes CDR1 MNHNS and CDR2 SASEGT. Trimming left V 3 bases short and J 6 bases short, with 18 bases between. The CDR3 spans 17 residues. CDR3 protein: CASSEVRFTGSNSPLHF. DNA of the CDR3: TGTGCCAGCAGTGAGGTTCGCTTTACGGGGAGTAATTCACCCCTCCACTTT.

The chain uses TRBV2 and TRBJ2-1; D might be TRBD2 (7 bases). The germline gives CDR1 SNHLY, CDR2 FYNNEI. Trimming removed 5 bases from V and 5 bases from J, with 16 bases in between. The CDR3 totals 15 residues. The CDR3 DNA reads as TGTGCCAGCAGTAGAGTCGGGGGGCGTAACAATGAGCAGTTCTTC. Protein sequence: CASSRVGGRNNEQFF.

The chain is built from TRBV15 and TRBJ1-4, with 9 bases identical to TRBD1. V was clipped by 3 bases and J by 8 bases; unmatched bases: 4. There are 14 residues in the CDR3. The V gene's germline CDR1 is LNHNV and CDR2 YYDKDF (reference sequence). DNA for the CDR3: TGTGCCACCAGCAGGGGGACAGGGTCGGAAAAACTGTTTTTT. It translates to CATSRGTGSEKLFF.

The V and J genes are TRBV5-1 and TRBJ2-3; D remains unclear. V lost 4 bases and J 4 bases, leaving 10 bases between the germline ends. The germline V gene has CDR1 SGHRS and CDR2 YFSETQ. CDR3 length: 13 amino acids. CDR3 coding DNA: TGCGCCAGCAGCCCCGAACGGGCAGATACGCAGTATTTT. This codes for CASSPERADTQYF.

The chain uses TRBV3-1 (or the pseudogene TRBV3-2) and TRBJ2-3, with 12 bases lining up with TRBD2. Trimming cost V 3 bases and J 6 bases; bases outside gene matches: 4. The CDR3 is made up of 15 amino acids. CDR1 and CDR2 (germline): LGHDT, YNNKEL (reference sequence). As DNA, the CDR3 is TGTGCCAGCAGCCAGCTAGCGGGGGGGAGCGATACGCAGTATTTT. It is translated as CASSQLAGGSDTQYF.

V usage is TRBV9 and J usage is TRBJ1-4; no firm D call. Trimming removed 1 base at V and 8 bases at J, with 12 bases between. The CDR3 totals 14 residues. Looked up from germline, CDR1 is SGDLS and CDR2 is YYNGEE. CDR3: CASSVSTGPEKLFF. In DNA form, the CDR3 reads TGTGCCAGCAGCGTATCTACGGGTCCCGAAAAACTGTTTTTT.

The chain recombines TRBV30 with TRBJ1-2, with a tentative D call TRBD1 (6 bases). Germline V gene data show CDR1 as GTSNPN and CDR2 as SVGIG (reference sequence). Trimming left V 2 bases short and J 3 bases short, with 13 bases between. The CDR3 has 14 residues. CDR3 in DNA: TGTGCCTGGAGTCCGCAGGGGATGTACTATGGCTACACCTTC. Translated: CAWSPQGMYYGYTF.

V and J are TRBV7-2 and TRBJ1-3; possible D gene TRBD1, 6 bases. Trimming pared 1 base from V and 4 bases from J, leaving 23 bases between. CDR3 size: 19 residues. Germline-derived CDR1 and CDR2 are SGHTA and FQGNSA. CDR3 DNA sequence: TGTGCCAGCAGCTTAGTCGACATCTTACCATTCGGACAGGGAAACACCATATATTTT. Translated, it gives CASSLVDILPFGQGNTIYF.

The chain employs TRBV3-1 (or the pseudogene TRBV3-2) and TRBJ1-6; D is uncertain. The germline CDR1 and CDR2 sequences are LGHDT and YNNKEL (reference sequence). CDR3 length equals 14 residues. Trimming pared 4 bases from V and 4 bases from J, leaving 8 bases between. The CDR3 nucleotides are TGTGCCAGCAGCCGTGTCGAGTATAATTCACCCCTCCACTTT. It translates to CASSRVEYNSPLHF.